This T cell receptor beta chain was found in a study of T-cell reconstitution after alpha-beta-depleted transplantation in children. Unique molecular identifiers were built into the TCRbeta library. TCRdb analysed the PCR reads with MiXCR anew, one entry per CDR3 protein. The sample has 70,000 to 95,000 distinct CDR3 sequences, 15% to 17% seen once. The CDR3 has 13 residues. The V call is TRBV21-1, the J call TRBJ2-5; the table's TRBD1 call for D was not verified on the DNA. TRBV21-1 constitutes a pseudogene. The sample was PBMCs, mostly from graft donor cells, taken 180 days after TCRalphabeta/CD19-depleted stem cell transplant. The TCR comes from a male patient aged 2-10 years who had a stem cell transplant for acute lymphoblastic leukemia, so the T cells may come from the graft donor. This CDR3 reads CASSYSPKETQYF. The DNA for the CDR3 is TGTGCCAGCAGTTACTCCCCCAAAGAGACCCAGTACTTC.